This T cell receptor (beta chain) was identified during a study of T-cell memory formation after mild COVID-19. Each CDR3 protein is one row after TCRdb ran MiXCR on the 5' RACE reads. In the table there are 300,000 to 350,000 distinct CDR3 sequences, 14% of which are singletons. The CDR3 loop spans 13 amino acids. CDR1 and CDR2 (germline): LNHNV, YYDKDF (reference sequence). The V end lost 1 base, the J end lost 6 bases, and 9 bases lay between the germline ends. Input material: PBMCs or a T cell subset sorted from them (not recorded which). The chain has TRBV15 and TRBJ1-1; unclear D gene. The origin of this receptor is a man younger than 35 who had mild COVID-19 (a few samples of this study predate the infection). Cell type and time point are not known. The CDR3 nucleotides read TGTGCCACCAGCAGAGCTGGTAGGGCTGAAGCTTTCTTT. It translates to CATSRAGRAEAFF. Using reference TRBV15 and TRBJ1-1 for the parts outside the CDR3, the full variable domain is DAMVIQNPRYQVTQFGKPVTLSCSQTLNHNVMYWYQQKSSQAPKLLFHYYDKDFNNEADTPDNFQSRRPNTSFCFLDIRSPGLGDTAMYLCATSRAGRAEAFFGQGTRLTVV.